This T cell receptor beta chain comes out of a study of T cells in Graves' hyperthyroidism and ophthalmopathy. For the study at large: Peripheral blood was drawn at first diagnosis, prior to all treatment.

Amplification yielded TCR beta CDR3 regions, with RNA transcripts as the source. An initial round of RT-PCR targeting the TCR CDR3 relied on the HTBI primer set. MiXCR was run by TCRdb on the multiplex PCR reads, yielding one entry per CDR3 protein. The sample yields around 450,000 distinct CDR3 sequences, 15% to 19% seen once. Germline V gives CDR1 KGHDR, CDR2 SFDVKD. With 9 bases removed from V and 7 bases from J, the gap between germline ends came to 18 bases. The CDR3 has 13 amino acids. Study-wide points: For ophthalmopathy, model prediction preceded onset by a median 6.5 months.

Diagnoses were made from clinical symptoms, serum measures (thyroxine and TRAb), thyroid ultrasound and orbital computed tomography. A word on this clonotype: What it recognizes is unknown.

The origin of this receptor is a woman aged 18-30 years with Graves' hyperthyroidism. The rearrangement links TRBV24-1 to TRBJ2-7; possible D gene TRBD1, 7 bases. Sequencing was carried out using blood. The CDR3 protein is CATGLAGGQEQYF. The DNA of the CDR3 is TGTGCCACCGGATTAGCAGGGGGGCAGGAGCAGTACTTC.